The 16 T cell receptor beta chains listed next were all sequenced from one sample in a study of blood T cells in healthy people across ages. The authors ran a second PCR of about 6 to 11 cycles using a sample-barcoded 5' primer and a J-beta primer mix. TCRdb reprocessed the 5' RACE reads with MiXCR, giving one entry per CDR3 protein. The sample lists roughly 800,000 distinct CDR3 sequences; 35% to 40% were seen once. Sequencing input: blood. These TCRs come from a man aged 18 to 35 in good health.

This clonotype was counted a few times. The chain employs TRBV7-8 and TRBJ1-1; 9 bases are a match to TRBD1. The CDR3 sequence is 15 residues long. The germline V gene encodes CDR1 SGHVS and CDR2 FQNEAQ. With 3 bases clipped from V and 3 bases from J, the junction kept 5 bases outside the gene matches. The CDR3: CASSFQTGGYTEAFF. The DNA for the CDR3 is TGTGCCAGCAGCTTTCAGACAGGGGGATACACTGAAGCTTTCTTT.

Comment on this clonotype: A much bigger clone sits one base away, suggesting this may be a read error. The chain has TRBV29-1 and TRBJ1-1; D may be TRBD1 (5 bases). The V gene's germline CDR1 is SQVTM and CDR2 ANQGSEA. This CDR3 has 16 amino acids. The CDR3 reads CSVEGVPRAMNIEAFF. CDR3 nucleotide sequence: TGCAGCGTTGAAGGTGTCCCCAGGGCGATGAACATTGAAGCTTTCTTT.

This clonotype was found many times. The V gene is TRBV4-1, the J gene TRBJ2-5; D is perhaps TRBD1 (5 bases). V lost 0 bases, J lost 7 bases, and 15 bases lay in between. This CDR3 is built from 15 residues. CDR1 MGHRA and CDR2 YSYEKL come from the germline V gene. CDR3 in DNA: TGCGCCAGCAGCCAAGATCAGAACAGGATTGGGACCCAGTACTTC. It is translated as CASSQDQNRIGTQYF.

The V gene is TRBV27, the J gene TRBJ1-2; D is undetermined. Deletions cut 7 bases from V and 0 bases from J, with 6 bases between. Germline CDR1 and CDR2: MNHEY and SMNVEV (reference sequence). The CDR3 sequence is 12 residues long. CDR3 nucleotides: TGTGCCAGCATCTCGGCTAACTATGGCTACACCTTC. Residues: CASISANYGYTF.

CDR3 sequence: CSGRDEILIPGLAYGPYNEQFF. The CDR3 DNA reads TGCAGTGGCCGAGACGAGATACTCATCCCGGGACTAGCCTATGGGCCCTACAATGAGCAGTTCTTC. The chain carries TRBV20-1 and TRBJ2-1; TRBD2 aligns across 9 bases. The germline V gene has CDR1 DFQATT and CDR2 SNEGSKA (reference sequence). V gave up 7 bases and J gave up 2 bases; unmatched junction bases: 30. This CDR3 spans 22 amino acids.

In its sample, this clonotype was seen a few times. This chain joins TRBV5-1 and TRBJ2-5; 7 nucleotides align to TRBD1. Losses at the gene ends were 1 base for V and 0 bases for J; bases not matched to a gene: 3. Germline lookup yields CDR1 SGHRS and CDR2 YFSETQ. CDR3 size: 15 residues. DNA of the CDR3: TGCGCCAGCAGCTTGACGGGACAGTACCAAGAGACCCAGTACTTC. Amino acids: CASSLTGQYQETQYF.

In this sample, this clonotype turned up a few times. The V gene is TRBV4-3, the J gene TRBJ1-1; D is unresolved. Germline values: CDR1 LGHNA, CDR2 YSLEER. This CDR3 region has 15 residues. The ends were cut back, 3 bases at V and 0 bases at J, with 11 bases in the middle. The CDR3 DNA follows: TGCGCCAGCAGCCAGTTTAGTGTAGTGAACACTGAAGCTTTCTTT. Protein: CASSQFSVVNTEAFF.

In this sample, this clonotype turned up a few times. The rearrangement uses TRBV14 and TRBJ1-2; no firm D call. The CDR3 runs to 15 residues. V was pared by 4 bases and J by 3 bases, with 15 bases between. Germline V gene data show CDR1 as SGHDN and CDR2 as FVKESK. This CDR3 reads CASSPIAGADYGYTF. The CDR3 DNA sequence: TGTGCCAGCAGCCCCATAGCGGGCGCCGACTATGGCTACACCTTC.

The chain uses TRBV12-3 or TRBV12-4 and TRBJ1-6; 9 nucleotides line up with TRBD1. There are 15 residues in the CDR3. The junction had 5 bases not matched to a gene; V was cut back by 5 bases and J by 6 bases. This CDR3 is CASSLGQGINSPLHF. The CDR3 DNA follows: TGTGCCAGCAGTCTCGGACAGGGGATTAATTCACCCCTCCACTTT.

A remark on this clonotype: A much larger clonotype is one base distant, so this may be a read error. The chain combines TRBV7-9 with TRBJ2-1; D is possibly TRBD2 (6 bases). This CDR3 contains 12 residues. The germline V gene has CDR1 SEHNR and CDR2 FQNEAQ (reference sequence). The CDR3 loop reads CSSSDGGLEQFF. The DNA for the CDR3 is TGTTCCAGCAGCGACGGGGGACTCGAGCAGTTCTTC.

The chain recombines TRBV12-3 or TRBV12-4 with TRBJ1-4, with a weak D call TRBD1 (5 bases). This CDR3 has 14 amino acids. V was shortened by 6 bases and J by 8 bases, with 16 bases between the two germline ends. DNA for the CDR3: TGTGCCAGCAGCATCAGGGATCATGGAGAAAAACTGTTTTTT. Translating it yields CASSIRDHGEKLFF.

This clonotype was seen a few times. In DNA, the CDR3 is TGCGCCAGCAGCTTGTTTGGCAGGGCGAACACTGAAGCTTTCTTT. This encodes CASSLFGRANTEAFF. The chain is built from TRBV5-1 and TRBJ1-1; maybe TRBD1 (5 bases). Germline V gives CDR1 SGHRS, CDR2 YFSETQ. This CDR3 has 15 amino acids. The V gene lost 1 base and the J gene lost 1 base, with 11 bases spanning the gap. The entire variable domain, with the rest obtained from reference TRBV5-1 and TRBJ1-1, is as follows: KAGVTQTPRYLIKTRGQQVTLSCSPISGHRSVSWYQQTPGQGLQFLFEYFSETQRNKGNFPGRFSGRQFSNSRSEMNVSTLELGDSALYLCASSLFGRANTEAFFGQGTRLTVV.

V and J are TRBV7-2 and TRBJ2-1; D not resolved. In germline, CDR1 is SGHTA, CDR2 FQGNSA. This CDR3 region has 15 residues. The ends were cut back, 4 bases at V and 5 bases at J, with 15 bases in the middle. The CDR3 is CASSSWTEQNNEQFF. The CDR3 DNA reads as TGTGCCAGCAGCTCATGGACGGAACAGAACAATGAGCAGTTCTTC.

Points on this clonotype: Possible read error: a much larger clone is one base away. This chain uses TRBV5-1 with TRBJ2-1; the D gene is possibly TRBD1 (5 bases). The germline V gene has CDR1 SGHRS and CDR2 YFSETQ. The CDR3 loop spans 11 amino acids. In nucleotides, the CDR3 is TGCGCCGGCAGTAAGGGGAATGAGCAGTTCTTC. It yields the protein CAGSKGNEQFF.

A word on this clonotype: Since a much larger clone is just one base distant, this may be a read error. The chain uses TRBV7-2 and TRBJ1-2; D call uncertain. The CDR3 runs to 13 residues. Deletions cut 2 bases from V and 4 bases from J, with 8 bases between. Germline V gene lookup returns CDR1 SGHTA and CDR2 FQGNSA. The CDR3 reads CASSLRGFYGYTF. The DNA of the CDR3 is TGTGCCAGCAGCTTAAGAGGGTTCTATGGCTACACCTTC.

This clonotype was seen more than once but under ten times. CDR3 coding DNA: TGTGCCAGCGCCCCAGGACAGGGGGGAGGTTCACCCCTCCACTTT. It yields the protein CASAPGQGGGSPLHF. V usage is TRBV3-1 and J usage is TRBJ1-6; 10 bases are shared with TRBD1. The CDR3 consists of 15 residues. Germline V gene data show CDR1 as LGHDT and CDR2 as YNNKEL (reference sequence). The V and J ends lost 8 bases and 9 bases, in that order; junction bases with no gene match: 10.